The rows below give T cell receptor beta chains drawn from one sample of a study of blood T cell repertoires in COVID-19. Produced via immunoSEQ multiplex PCR; TCRdb's table is partial and in-frame only. The sample has 250,000 to 350,000 clones; 84% are singletons. Sequencing was carried out using peripheral blood. These receptor sequences come from a person aged 65-85 years with COVID-19, enrolled during active disease. Each CDR3 is given with its conserved first and last residue. D genes are given only for firm matches. The size of a clone is reported for some rows only, either as once, few or many, or as a class for expanded clones.

cdr3_nt: TGTGCCAGCAGCTTAGCCACAGGGTGGCGGGAGACCCAGTACTTC
cdr3_aa: CASSLATGWRETQYF
j_call: TRBJ2-5
cdr3_length: 15
d_call: .
clone_size: .
v_call: TRBV7-2

cdr3_nt: TGCGCCAGCGGTCCGGGACTAGCGGGGGGGCCTCGAAGGAATGAGCAGTTCTTC
cdr3_aa: CASGPGLAGGPRRNEQFF
j_call: TRBJ2-1
cdr3_length: 18
d_call: TRBD2
clone_size: .
v_call: TRBV5-1

cdr3_nt: TGTGCCAGCAGCCCGACACAGGGACTAGGAAACAATGAGCAGTTCTTC
cdr3_aa: CASSPTQGLGNNEQFF
j_call: TRBJ2-1
cdr3_length: 16
d_call: TRBD2
clone_size: once
v_call: TRBV7-2

cdr3_nt: TGTGCCAGCACCTTATCGGGCTATGGCTACACCTTC
cdr3_aa: CASTLSGYGYTF
j_call: TRBJ1-2
cdr3_length: 12
d_call: .
clone_size: .
v_call: TRBV7-9

cdr3_nt: TGTGCCAGCAGCCCAAGTCGGACAGGCTCCATTGAAGCTTTCTTT
cdr3_aa: CASSPSRTGSIEAFF
j_call: TRBJ1-1
cdr3_length: 15
d_call: TRBD1
clone_size: .
v_call: TRBV9

cdr3_nt: TGTGCCAGCAGCGCCGGGACAGGGGGGAACAATGAGCAGTTCTTC
cdr3_aa: CASSAGTGGNNEQFF
j_call: TRBJ2-1
cdr3_length: 15
d_call: TRBD1
clone_size: .
v_call: TRBV5-6

cdr3_nt: TGTGCCAGCAGCCAACGGACCCCCGGGACAGGGAAATCCTACGAGCAGTACTTC
cdr3_aa: CASSQRTPGTGKSYEQYF
j_call: TRBJ2-7
cdr3_length: 18
d_call: TRBD1
clone_size: .
v_call: TRBV14

cdr3_nt: TGTGCCTGGAGTGTCTGGAACACTGAAGCTTTCTTT
cdr3_aa: CAWSVWNTEAFF
j_call: TRBJ1-1
cdr3_length: 12
d_call: .
clone_size: .
v_call: TRBV30

cdr3_nt: TGTGCCAGCAGCGGAAGCGGGAGGGCCCTCCACAATGAGCAGTTCTTC
cdr3_aa: CASSGSGRALHNEQFF
j_call: TRBJ2-1
cdr3_length: 16
d_call: TRBD2
clone_size: once
v_call: TRBV14

cdr3_nt: TGTGCCAGCGGATCCGGGACAGGGGGCGTTCAGCCCCAGCATTTT
cdr3_aa: CASGSGTGGVQPQHF
j_call: TRBJ1-5
cdr3_length: 15
d_call: TRBD1
clone_size: .
v_call: TRBV6-5

cdr3_nt: TGTGCCAGCAGCGTAGCCGGACAGGGAAATTCACCCCTCCACTTT
cdr3_aa: CASSVAGQGNSPLHF
j_call: TRBJ1-6
cdr3_length: 15
d_call: TRBD1
clone_size: .
v_call: TRBV9

cdr3_nt: TGTGCCAGCAGCCAACAGGGCCGAGGACCGGGGGAAGCTTTCTTT
cdr3_aa: CASSQQGRGPGEAFF
j_call: TRBJ1-1
cdr3_length: 15
d_call: .
clone_size: .
v_call: TRBV6-5

cdr3_nt: TGTGCCAGCAGCCCGGGGGACAGGGGGCTTGAAAAACTGTTTTTT
cdr3_aa: CASSPGDRGLEKLFF
j_call: TRBJ1-4
cdr3_length: 15
d_call: TRBD1
clone_size: .
v_call: TRBV28

cdr3_nt: TGTGCCATAATAAAAACAGGGGAATATGGCTACACCTTC
cdr3_aa: CAIIKTGEYGYTF
j_call: TRBJ1-2
cdr3_length: 13
d_call: TRBD1
clone_size: .
v_call: TRBV28

cdr3_nt: TGTGCCAGCGGGATGTGGGGGGGGGTCGCAGATACGCAGTATTTT
cdr3_aa: CASGMWGGVADTQYF
j_call: TRBJ2-3
cdr3_length: 15
d_call: TRBD2
clone_size: .
v_call: TRBV27

cdr3_nt: TGTGCCAGCAGTTCAAACGGGGGCTCCTACGAGCAGTACTTC
cdr3_aa: CASSSNGGSYEQYF
j_call: TRBJ2-7
cdr3_length: 14
d_call: .
clone_size: .
v_call: TRBV28

cdr3_nt: TGCGCCAGCAGCGGAGACAGGGTAGTGGAGACCCAGTACTTC
cdr3_aa: CASSGDRVVETQYF
j_call: TRBJ2-5
cdr3_length: 14
d_call: TRBD1
clone_size: .
v_call: TRBV10-2

cdr3_nt: TGCGCCAGCAGCGTAAGGGGTTCCACTGAAGCTTTCTTT
cdr3_aa: CASSVRGSTEAFF
j_call: TRBJ1-1
cdr3_length: 13
d_call: .
clone_size: .
v_call: TRBV5-1

cdr3_nt: TGTGCCAGCAGCCCCCGGACAGGGTTCGGCGGGGAGCTGTTTTTT
cdr3_aa: CASSPRTGFGGELFF
j_call: TRBJ2-2
cdr3_length: 15
d_call: TRBD1
clone_size: .
v_call: TRBV7-2

cdr3_nt: TGTGCCAGCAGTTACAATAAGGGACAGGGGATGATTGGGGCCGGGGAGCTGTTTTTT
cdr3_aa: CASSYNKGQGMIGAGELFF
j_call: TRBJ2-2
cdr3_length: 19
d_call: TRBD1
clone_size: .
v_call: TRBV6-2/TRBV6-3

cdr3_nt: TGTGCCAGCAGCCAAGATTTCGGGACAGAGCAAAGATTC
cdr3_aa: CASSQDFGTEQRF
j_call: TRBJ1-2
cdr3_length: 13
d_call: TRBD1
clone_size: .
v_call: TRBV3-1/TRBV3-2

cdr3_nt: TGTGCCAGCAGCCGTCAGGGGCGGAATGAGCAGTTCTTC
cdr3_aa: CASSRQGRNEQFF
j_call: TRBJ2-1
cdr3_length: 13
d_call: .
clone_size: .
v_call: TRBV7-3

cdr3_nt: TGCGCCAGCCGTGAGTCCACAGATACGCAGTATTTT
cdr3_aa: CASRESTDTQYF
j_call: TRBJ2-3
cdr3_length: 12
d_call: .
clone_size: .
v_call: TRBV5-1

cdr3_nt: TGTGCCAGCTCCCCCCGGGACAGGGGTCGAAACACCATATATTTT
cdr3_aa: CASSPRDRGRNTIYF
j_call: TRBJ1-3
cdr3_length: 15
d_call: TRBD1
clone_size: .
v_call: TRBV18

cdr3_nt: TGTGCCATCAGTGAAGAGGGGGCGTCCTACAATGAGCAGTTCTTC
cdr3_aa: CAISEEGASYNEQFF
j_call: TRBJ2-1
cdr3_length: 15
d_call: TRBD1
clone_size: .
v_call: TRBV10-3

cdr3_nt: TGTGCCAGCAGCATTAGGCCAGCGGGAGGTTTTTACGAGCAGTACTTC
cdr3_aa: CASSIRPAGGFYEQYF
j_call: TRBJ2-7
cdr3_length: 16
d_call: TRBD2
clone_size: .
v_call: TRBV7-2

cdr3_nt: TGTGCCAGCAGGCCAAGACAGTTGAACACTGAAGCTTTCTTT
cdr3_aa: CASRPRQLNTEAFF
j_call: TRBJ1-1
cdr3_length: 14
d_call: .
clone_size: once
v_call: TRBV7-2

cdr3_nt: TGTGCCAGCAGGACAGGTGCCTATGGCTACACCTTC
cdr3_aa: CASRTGAYGYTF
j_call: TRBJ1-2
cdr3_length: 12
d_call: .
clone_size: .
v_call: TRBV6-5

cdr3_nt: TGTGCCAGCAGCTACATCGGGACAGGGATTGAAGCTTTCTTT
cdr3_aa: CASSYIGTGIEAFF
j_call: TRBJ1-1
cdr3_length: 14
d_call: TRBD1
clone_size: .
v_call: TRBV11-1

cdr3_nt: TGTGCCAGCAGCGTAGATGGTAGCAGCGGTGAGACCCAGTACTTC
cdr3_aa: CASSVDGSSGETQYF
j_call: TRBJ2-5
cdr3_length: 15
d_call: .
clone_size: .
v_call: TRBV9

cdr3_nt: TGTGCCAGCAGTTGGACTAGCGGGAGTGGCGCCTACGAGCAGTACTTC
cdr3_aa: CASSWTSGSGAYEQYF
j_call: TRBJ2-7
cdr3_length: 16
d_call: TRBD2
clone_size: .
v_call: TRBV11-3

cdr3_nt: TGTGCCACCAGTATTACCGGGCTAGCGGGCAATGAGCAGTTCTTC
cdr3_aa: CATSITGLAGNEQFF
j_call: TRBJ2-1
cdr3_length: 15
d_call: TRBD2
clone_size: .
v_call: TRBV24-1

cdr3_nt: TGTGCCAGCAGGCCACTTTGGGCTAGCGGGGGGGCCAATGAGCAGTTCTTC
cdr3_aa: CASRPLWASGGANEQFF
j_call: TRBJ2-1
cdr3_length: 17
d_call: TRBD2
clone_size: .
v_call: TRBV7-6

cdr3_nt: TGCGCCAGCAGCCAAGGGCCTCAGGGCGGCTCGGGTGAGCAGTACTTC
cdr3_aa: CASSQGPQGGSGEQYF
j_call: TRBJ2-7
cdr3_length: 16
d_call: .
clone_size: few
v_call: TRBV4-1

cdr3_nt: TGTGCCAGCAGCGTAGGGCTAGCGGGAGTAGCTAGCACAGATACGCAGTATTTT
cdr3_aa: CASSVGLAGVASTDTQYF
j_call: TRBJ2-3
cdr3_length: 18
d_call: TRBD2
clone_size: .
v_call: TRBV9

cdr3_nt: TGTGCCAGCAGCTTGGGACTAGCGGCGCAAGAGACCCAGTACTTC
cdr3_aa: CASSLGLAAQETQYF
j_call: TRBJ2-5
cdr3_length: 15
d_call: TRBD2
clone_size: .
v_call: TRBV11-2

cdr3_nt: TGTGCCAGCAGTTTAGTATTAGGGGGCGAGCAGTTCTTC
cdr3_aa: CASSLVLGGEQFF
j_call: TRBJ2-1
cdr3_length: 13
d_call: TRBD1
clone_size: .
v_call: TRBV12-3/TRBV12-4

cdr3_nt: TGTGCCAGCAGTTCAGCGGGGGGGCCTTGGGAGACCCAGTACTTC
cdr3_aa: CASSSAGGPWETQYF
j_call: TRBJ2-5
cdr3_length: 15
d_call: TRBD2
clone_size: .
v_call: TRBV27

cdr3_nt: TGTGCCAGTAGTATCGGGGGTATTGAGCAGTTCTTC
cdr3_aa: CASSIGGIEQFF
j_call: TRBJ2-1
cdr3_length: 12
d_call: .
clone_size: .
v_call: TRBV19

cdr3_nt: TGTGCCAGCAGCCCTGGGACTTCCAATGAGCAGTTCTTC
cdr3_aa: CASSPGTSNEQFF
j_call: TRBJ2-1
cdr3_length: 13
d_call: .
clone_size: .
v_call: TRBV5-6

cdr3_nt: TGCGCCAGCAGCCAAATCCTACTGGTTGGAGGGCAGTACTTC
cdr3_aa: CASSQILLVGGQYF
j_call: TRBJ2-7
cdr3_length: 14
d_call: .
clone_size: .
v_call: TRBV4-1

cdr3_nt: TGTGCCAGCAGCCGGACTAGCGGAGCGAACACCGGGGAGCTGTTTTTT
cdr3_aa: CASSRTSGANTGELFF
j_call: TRBJ2-2
cdr3_length: 16
d_call: TRBD2
clone_size: .
v_call: TRBV6-4

cdr3_nt: TGTGCCAGCAGCTCCCCACAGCCAGGGTATGGCTACACCTTC
cdr3_aa: CASSSPQPGYGYTF
j_call: TRBJ1-2
cdr3_length: 14
d_call: .
clone_size: .
v_call: TRBV7-2

cdr3_nt: TGTGCCAGCACGTTTGGGACAGCAAATGAAAAACTGTTTTTT
cdr3_aa: CASTFGTANEKLFF
j_call: TRBJ1-4
cdr3_length: 14
d_call: TRBD1
clone_size: .
v_call: TRBV6-5

cdr3_nt: TGCGCCAGCAGCTTGGAAGTTCAGGGGCCTAGCGGGGGGGCCTACGAGCAGTACTTC
cdr3_aa: CASSLEVQGPSGGAYEQYF
j_call: TRBJ2-7
cdr3_length: 19
d_call: TRBD2
clone_size: .
v_call: TRBV5-1